These 28 T cell receptor beta chains originate from one sample sequenced in a study of early T cells in non-severe SARS-CoV-2 infection. TCRdb re-analysed the 5' RACE reads in MiXCR, keeping a single row per CDR3 protein. The sample includes 36,000 or so distinct CDR3 sequences, 3.5% to 5% of them seen just once. Source material: whole blood. The receptors come from an adult who was a healthcare worker with PCR-confirmed SARS-CoV-2 infection or an uninfected control (not recorded which).

In its sample, this clonotype was seen a few times. V gene TRBV6-4 combines with J gene TRBJ1-1; perhaps TRBD1 as D (5 bases). Between the trimmed V and J ends, which lost 5 bases and 5 bases, there was a span of 15 bases. The CDR3 has 14 amino acids. The V gene's germline CDR1 is MRHNA and CDR2 SNTAGT. CDR3 sequence: CASSSQAGGTEAFF. The CDR3 DNA follows: TGTGCCAGCAGTTCACAGGCCGGCGGGACTGAAGCTTTCTTT.

This clonotype was counted at least ten times. V is TRBV7-8 and J is TRBJ2-7, with D tentatively TRBD1 (5 bases). The V end lost 5 bases, the J end lost 5 bases, and 28 bases lay between the germline ends. The CDR3 is made up of 18 amino acids. Per the germline V gene, CDR1 is SGHVS and CDR2 is FQNEAQ. The CDR3 here is CASSPYRRSLGKGNEQYF. The CDR3 DNA reads TGTGCCAGCAGCCCGTACCGCCGTAGTCTAGGGAAGGGGAACGAGCAGTACTTC.

This clonotype turned up a few times. The rearrangement joins TRBV5-4 to TRBJ2-5; D is uncertain. This CDR3 is 14 amino acids long. The ends were cut back, 4 bases at V and 2 bases at J, with 12 bases in the middle. Looked up from germline, CDR1 is SGHNT and CDR2 is YYREEE (reference sequence). The DNA of the CDR3 is TGTGCCAGCAGCCCCGACACGTTACAAGAGACCCAGTACTTC. Its protein is CASSPDTLQETQYF.

The V call is TRBV11-3, the J call TRBJ2-5, with D possibly being TRBD2 (6 bases). CDR1 is SGHNT and CDR2 is YENEEA in the germline V gene. The CDR3 sequence is 15 residues long. V lost 4 bases, J lost 2 bases, and 14 bases lay in between. CDR3 in amino acids: CASSSRLAVQETQYF. CDR3 sequence (DNA): TGTGCCAGCAGCTCCAGGTTAGCGGTACAAGAGACCCAGTACTTC.

Ten or more counts support this clonotype. This chain joins TRBV29-1 and TRBJ2-5; a possible D gene is TRBD1 (5 bases). The germline V and J ends were trimmed by 2 bases and 2 bases, with 15 bases remaining between them. The germline CDR1 and CDR2 sequences are SQVTM and ANQGSEA. CDR3 size: 15 residues. The CDR3 is CSVEIGDRKQETQYF. CDR3 nucleotide sequence: TGCAGCGTTGAAATTGGCGACAGAAAGCAAGAGACCCAGTACTTC.

This clonotype has a count of ten or more. This rearrangement joins TRBV7-2 to TRBJ1-1, with D hard to call. Germline CDR1 and CDR2: SGHTA and FQGNSA. The CDR3 length is 12 residues. The germline V and J ends were trimmed by 0 bases and 11 bases, with 10 bases remaining between them. The CDR3 coding sequence is TGTGCCAGCAGCTTAGCGGATCTATGGGCTTTCTTT. This codes for CASSLADLWAFF.

The table lists this clonotype with many counts. This chain joins TRBV27 and TRBJ1-2, with 11 bases that match TRBD1. V shed 2 bases, J shed 7 bases, and the junction held 6 bases outside the gene matches. Germline V gene lookup returns CDR1 MNHEY and CDR2 SMNVEV (reference sequence). The CDR3 runs 15 residues. The CDR3 here is CASSLRTGGFLGYTF. CDR3 in DNA: TGTGCCAGCAGTTTAAGGACAGGGGGCTTTCTTGGCTACACCTTC.

This clonotype has just a few counts. V usage is TRBV14 and J usage is TRBJ2-7; 14 bases match TRBD2. The germline V gene has CDR1 SGHDN and CDR2 FVKESK. The CDR3 has 15 residues. V lost 8 bases, J lost 4 bases, and 7 bases stayed unmatched. The CDR3 DNA reads as TGTGCCAGCTCCGGGACTAGCGGGAGTGTGTACGAGCAGTACTTC. As protein: CASSGTSGSVYEQYF.

This clonotype was seen at least ten times. The V gene is TRBV4-3, the J gene TRBJ2-7; D gene uncertain. Trimming removed 0 bases at V and 0 bases at J, with 6 bases between. CDR1 and CDR2 from the germline V gene are LGHNA and YSLEER. The CDR3 covers 14 residues. CDR3 DNA sequence: TGCGCCAGCAGCCAAGATCGAAGCTCCTACGAGCAGTACTTC. Translation: CASSQDRSSYEQYF.

This clonotype is classed as medium-sized. The J gene is TRBJ2-1, the V gene TRBV6-4; D is perhaps TRBD1 (6 bases). Germline CDR1 and CDR2: MRHNA and SNTAGT. This CDR3 is built from 14 residues. V lost 2 bases to trimming and J lost 11 bases, with 16 bases between them. In DNA, the CDR3 is TGTGCCAGCAGTGACGGCGGTGGGGGACAAAAGCAGTTCTTC. As protein: CASSDGGGGQKQFF.

This clonotype was observed at least ten times. The V gene is TRBV5-5, the J gene TRBJ1-1, with D hard to call. CDR1 is SGHKS, CDR2 YYEKEE, per germline (reference sequence). The CDR3 spans 13 residues. The germline V and J ends were trimmed by 0 bases and 5 bases, with 8 bases remaining between them. CDR3 region: CASSLVGKTEAFF. The CDR3 bases are TGTGCCAGCAGCTTGGTTGGGAAGACTGAAGCTTTCTTT.

This clonotype was seen ten or more times. The CDR3 loop is CASRRTGYQETQYF. In nucleotides, the CDR3 is TGTGCCAGCAGACGGACGGGGTACCAAGAGACCCAGTACTTC. J is TRBJ2-5 and V is TRBV27; D perhaps matches TRBD2 (5 bases). Germline V gene data show CDR1 as MNHEY and CDR2 as SMNVEV (reference sequence). The CDR3 spans 14 residues. V was pared by 6 bases and J by 0 bases, with 11 bases between.

Ten or more counts support this clonotype. V gene TRBV7-3 combines with J gene TRBJ1-1; the D is unclear. The CDR3 totals 13 residues. V gave up 6 bases and J gave up 5 bases, with 13 bases separating them. Germline loops: CDR1 SGHTA, CDR2 FQGTGA. Here the CDR3 reads CASSSNRRTEAFF. In DNA, the CDR3 is TGTGCCAGCAGTTCTAATCGGCGGACTGAAGCTTTCTTT.

This clonotype was found many times. The chain uses TRBV6-6 and TRBJ1-1; perhaps TRBD1 as D (5 bases). The CDR3 is made up of 17 amino acids. Germline assignment: CDR1 MNHNY and CDR2 SVGAGI (reference sequence). Trimming removed 2 bases at V and 5 bases at J, with 21 bases between. CDR3: CASSYPPPGRGSTEAFF. CDR3 DNA: TGTGCCAGCAGTTACCCCCCCCCGGGACGGGGAAGTACTGAAGCTTTCTTT.

This clonotype was observed at least ten times. J is TRBJ2-3 and V is TRBV28; D may be TRBD1 (6 bases). The CDR3 runs to 14 residues. Germline CDR1 reads MDHEN; CDR2 reads SYDVKM. The CDR3 DNA sequence: TGTGGCCATAGGTCAGGGGCTAGCACAGATACGCAGTATTTT. Translated: CGHRSGASTDTQYF.

V usage is TRBV7-2 and J usage is TRBJ2-2; D is uncertain. The CDR3 consists of 16 residues. The germline V and J ends were trimmed by 5 bases and 7 bases, with 20 bases remaining between them. Germline assignment: CDR1 SGHTA and CDR2 FQGNSA. The CDR3 spells CASSSRTTTFGGELFF. The CDR3, as DNA: TGTGCCAGCAGCAGCCGAACGACAACCTTTGGCGGGGAGCTGTTTTTT.

This clonotype was observed at least ten times. This chain links TRBV7-3 with TRBJ1-1, with D tentatively TRBD1 (6 bases). Germline V gene sequence: CDR1 SGHTA, CDR2 FQGTGA. The CDR3 extends over 14 amino acids. The V end was cut by 2 bases, the J end by 1 base, with 8 bases between. CDR3 DNA sequence: TGTGCCAGCAGCTTAGGACAGCCGAACACTGAAGCTTTCTTT. It codes for CASSLGQPNTEAFF.

This clonotype was seen many times. The rearrangement links TRBV5-1 to TRBJ2-5; D is possibly TRBD1 or TRBD2 (6 bases each). The CDR3 is 14 residues long. Trimming shortened V by 2 bases and J by 2 bases, and 10 bases separated the two germline ends. Germline V lookup: CDR1 SGHRS, CDR2 YFSETQ. Here the CDR3 reads CASSLKGGQETQYF. The CDR3 coding sequence is TGCGCCAGCAGCTTAAAGGGGGGACAAGAGACCCAGTACTTC.

This clonotype was seen repeatedly, ten times or more. The chain links TRBV7-3 to TRBJ1-1, with D uncertain. V lost 5 bases and J 6 bases, leaving 16 bases between the germline ends. Germline V gene data show CDR1 as SGHTA and CDR2 as FQGTGA. There are 14 residues in the CDR3. In nucleotides, the CDR3 is TGTGCCAGCAGCCCCCGAGAGGGCCGGCCTGAAGCTTTCTTT. Amino acid sequence: CASSPREGRPEAFF.

There are many counts of this clonotype. The chain carries TRBV7-9 and TRBJ1-1; no clear D. The germline V gene has CDR1 SEHNR and CDR2 FQNEAQ (reference sequence). The V gene lost 4 bases and the J gene lost 2 bases, with 17 bases spanning the gap. The CDR3 has 16 amino acids. CDR3 sequence (DNA): TGTGCCAGCAGCTCTTACCCAGACTCAGTTAACACTGAAGCTTTCTTT. Protein: CASSSYPDSVNTEAFF.

This clonotype was seen many times. The chain employs TRBV19 and TRBJ2-1; D unresolved. Germline loops: CDR1 LNHDA, CDR2 SQIVND (reference sequence). The CDR3 extends over 13 amino acids. V was trimmed by 0 bases and J by 12 bases, leaving 12 bases between them. DNA of the CDR3: TGTGCCAGTAGTATAGATCTCGGCCGCCGGCAGTTCTTC. It translates to CASSIDLGRRQFF.

Ten or more counts support this clonotype. This chain joins TRBV7-2 and TRBJ2-3, with a tentative D call TRBD2 (6 bases). The CDR3 spans 13 residues. V was trimmed by 4 bases and J by 6 bases, leaving 11 bases between them. From germline, CDR1 is SGHTA and CDR2 FQGNSA. CDR3 in DNA: TGTGCCAGCAGCTCGTCTGCGGGGGATACGCAGTATTTT. This translates into CASSSSAGDTQYF.

This clonotype was detected ten times or more. The chain carries TRBV10-2 and TRBJ1-4; D gene uncertain. The germline CDR1 and CDR2 sequences are WSHSY and SAAADI. Trimming cost V 3 bases and J 5 bases, with 16 bases left between them. CDR3 length equals 16 residues. The CDR3 is CASSEDGAAGNEKLFF. The CDR3 nucleotides read TGCGCCAGCAGTGAAGATGGTGCAGCCGGGAATGAAAAACTGTTTTTT.

The CDR3 bases are TGTGCCAGCAGCCCACAGGAACGCCCCTACGAGCAGTACTTC. Its protein product is CASSPQERPYEQYF. The chain employs TRBV14 and TRBJ2-7, with D maybe TRBD1 (5 bases). V dropped 4 bases and J dropped 2 bases, with 12 bases sitting between them. CDR3 size: 14 residues. Germline values: CDR1 SGHDN, CDR2 FVKESK.

This chain joins TRBV27 and TRBJ2-7; D call uncertain. There are 13 residues in the CDR3. The V gene's germline CDR1 is MNHEY and CDR2 SMNVEV (reference sequence). V dropped 3 bases and J dropped 6 bases, with 12 bases sitting between them. CDR3 loop: CASSFSFGGEQYF. DNA for the CDR3: TGTGCCAGCAGTTTCTCGTTCGGCGGCGAGCAGTACTTC.

The sample holds many counts of this clonotype. V is TRBV20-1 and J is TRBJ1-5, with TRBD1 identical over 7 bases. The V segment lost 3 bases and the J segment 5 bases; nucleotides outside the gene matches: 7. From germline, CDR1 is DFQATT and CDR2 SNEGSKA (reference sequence). The CDR3 loop spans 14 amino acids. CDR3: CSASQTGNYQPQHF. The CDR3 coding sequence is TGCAGTGCTAGCCAGACAGGGAATTATCAGCCCCAGCATTTT.

This clonotype was picked up many times. The chain recombines TRBV7-3 with TRBJ2-1; D tentatively fits TRBD1 or TRBD2 (6 bases each). Germline-derived CDR1 and CDR2 are SGHTA and FQGTGA. The CDR3 totals 14 residues. Between the trimmed V and J ends, which lost 5 bases and 6 bases, there was a span of 14 bases. CDR3 DNA sequence: TGTGCCAGCAGCCGAGGAGGGGGAAGCAATGAGCAGTTCTTC. This codes for CASSRGGGSNEQFF.

There are a few counts of this clonotype. Since a much larger clone is just one base distant, this may be a read error. This chain uses TRBV18 with TRBJ1-3, with 7 bases that match TRBD1. This CDR3 region has 15 residues. Germline V gene lookup returns CDR1 KGHSH and CDR2 LQKENI. CDR3 bases: TGTGCCAGCTCACCGGAGGGGGCGCCTGGAAACACCGTATATTTT. This encodes CASSPEGAPGNTVYF. Based on the CDR3 plus reference TRBV18 and TRBJ1-3, the full variable domain is NAGVMQNPRHLVRRRGQEARLRCSPMKGHSHVYWYRQLPEEGLKFMVYLQKENIIDESGMPKERFSAEFPKEGPSILRIQQVVRGDSAAYFCASSPEGAPGNTVYFGEGSWLTVV.